What follows are 3 T cell receptor beta chains derived from one specimen sequenced in a study of shared clonotypes between healthy human individuals. The naive CD8 fraction comprised CD45RO-negative cells positively selected for CCR7 and excluded terminally differentiated effector memory CD45RA+ cells. Clones were sequenced by immunoSEQ multiplex PCR, and TCRdb holds only the in-frame ones, with some missing. The sample lists 1.5 million to 2.5 million clones, roughly 94% seen once, with 1.2% in the top ten. Sequenced material: naive CD8+ T cells sorted from blood. The receptors stem from a man between 18 and 29 years old in good health.

The J gene is TRBJ2-5, the V gene TRBV7-6, with 7 bases aligning to TRBD1. With V trimmed by 6 bases and J by 3 bases, 4 bases remained unmatched. Per germline, CDR1 SGHVS and CDR2 FNYEAQ. CDR3 length equals 13 residues. CDR3 protein: CASRQGTEETQYF. CDR3 DNA: TGTGCCAGCAGACAGGGGACAGAAGAGACCCAGTACTTC.

This clone was counted a single time. The chain joins TRBV9 to TRBJ1-2; 9 bases are shared with TRBD1. V lost 3 bases, J lost 8 bases, and 14 bases stayed unmatched. Germline values: CDR1 SGDLS, CDR2 YYNGEE. This CDR3 is built from 16 residues. CDR3 loop: CASSGGRDRGWRGYTF. The CDR3 nucleotides are TGTGCCAGCAGCGGAGGAAGAGACAGGGGGTGGAGAGGCTACACCTTC. The full variable domain, completed using reference TRBV9 and TRBJ1-2, is DSGVTQTPKHLITATGQRVTLRCSPRSGDLSVYWYQQSLDQGLQFLIQYYNGEERAKGNILERFSAQQFPDLHSELNLSSLELGDSALYFCASSGGRDRGWRGYTFGSGTRLTVV.

In its sample, this clone was seen once. The chain employs TRBV7-9 and TRBJ1-1; D gene uncertain. Germline loops: CDR1 SEHNR, CDR2 FQNEAQ (reference sequence). V lost 5 bases and J lost 7, with 17 bases in between. The CDR3 spans 14 residues. The CDR3 DNA reads TGTGCCAGCAGCCCAGTCTATGCCGAAAATGAAGCTTTCTTT. Its translation: CASSPVYAENEAFF.